Each of the 22 T cell receptor beta chains below was sequenced from the same sample in a study of T cells after yellow fever vaccination. TCRdb re-called the 5' RACE reads with MiXCR, one entry per CDR3 protein. The profile shows some 300,000 distinct CDR3 sequences, roughly 10% of them singletons. Here the sequenced sample was CD4+ T cells sorted from PBMCs, taken 45 days after the yellow fever booster vaccination. The receptor source for this set is a man younger than 30 who received the YFV17D yellow fever vaccine.

This clonotype was detected only a few times. The rearrangement uses TRBV11-1 and TRBJ1-2; 8 positions agree with TRBD1. V dropped 5 bases and J dropped 3; count of bases not matched to a gene: 11. Germline lookup yields CDR1 SGHAT and CDR2 FQDESV (reference sequence). The CDR3 has 16 amino acids. The CDR3 loop reads CASSVSVGQGDYGYTF. The CDR3 region has the DNA TGTGCCAGCAGCGTTTCGGTAGGACAGGGCGACTATGGCTACACCTTC.

This clonotype showed up just once. V is TRBV29-1 and J is TRBJ2-6, with D perhaps TRBD1 or TRBD2 (5 bases each). This CDR3 has 15 residues. Trimming stripped 6 bases from V and 0 bases from J, with 12 bases between. From germline, CDR1 is SQVTM and CDR2 ANQGSEA. The CDR3 sequence is CSVGTGASGANVLTF. The DNA for the CDR3 is TGCAGCGTCGGGACCGGGGCCTCTGGGGCCAACGTCCTGACTTTC. Together with reference TRBV29-1 and TRBJ2-6, the CDR3 gives the full variable domain: SAVISQKPSRDICQRGTSLTIQCQVDSQVTMMFWYRQQPGQSLTLIATANQGSEATYESGFVIDKFPISRPNLTFSTLTVSNMSPEDSSIYLCSVGTGASGANVLTFGAGSRLTVL.

V usage is TRBV18 and J usage is TRBJ2-7, with a possible D match to TRBD1 (6 bases). V lost 8 bases and J lost 2, with 13 bases in between. This CDR3 has 13 amino acids. Germline values: CDR1 KGHSH, CDR2 LQKENI. The DNA of the CDR3 is TGTGCCAGCCACCCGGACAGTACCTACGAGCAGTACTTC. It specifies CASHPDSTYEQYF. The variable domain in full, completed from reference TRBV18 and TRBJ2-7, reads NAGVMQNPRHLVRRRGQEARLRCSPMKGHSHVYWYRQLPEEGLKFMVYLQKENIIDESGMPKERFSAEFPKEGPSILRIQQVVRGDSAAYFCASHPDSTYEQYFGPGTRLTVT.

The chain is built from TRBV3-1 and TRBJ2-2; D is unclear. The CDR3 is 15 amino acids. V shed 6 bases and J shed 7 bases, with 18 bases lying between them. CDR1 and CDR2 (germline): LGHDT, YNNKEL (reference sequence). CDR3 residues: CASRPMGQADGELFF. In nucleotides, the CDR3 is TGTGCCAGCAGACCAATGGGCCAGGCGGACGGGGAGCTGTTTTTT.

This clonotype was observed a handful of times. This chain's CDR3 is CASSYPSGAGNTEAFF. In DNA, the CDR3 is TGTGCCAGCAGTTACCCATCAGGGGCGGGGAACACTGAAGCTTTCTTT. The chain couples TRBV6-2 or TRBV6-3 to TRBJ1-1, with D maybe TRBD1 (6 bases). V was cut by 2 bases and J by 1 base, with 14 bases left in between. Germline lookup yields CDR1 MNHEY and CDR2 SVGEGT. The CDR3 contains 16 residues.

This chain links TRBV6-6 with TRBJ2-7; D might be TRBD1 (5 bases). This CDR3 is 15 amino acids long. Germline V gene lookup returns CDR1 MNHNY and CDR2 SVGAGI (reference sequence). V shed 6 bases and J shed 4 bases, with 19 bases lying between them. The DNA for the CDR3 is TGTGCCAGCAGCGACCCCCAGGGAAGGTTGTACGAGCAGTACGTC. It translates to CASSDPQGRLYEQYV.

This clonotype occurred a few times. The rearrangement links TRBV7-6 to TRBJ1-2; 7 bases match TRBD1. The CDR3 sequence is 13 residues long. The V gene end was trimmed by 5 bases and the J gene end by 5 bases; junction bases not matched to a gene: 5. Germline CDR1 and CDR2: SGHVS and FNYEAQ. CDR3 protein: CASSVTGEYGYTF. The CDR3 DNA follows: TGTGCCAGCAGCGTTACAGGGGAATATGGCTACACCTTC.

This clonotype was recorded many times. V usage is TRBV4-1 and J usage is TRBJ2-7, with D unclear. CDR3 length equals 15 residues. Trimming shortened V by 1 base and J by 1 base, and 11 bases separated the two germline ends. Germline loops: CDR1 MGHRA, CDR2 YSYEKL. The CDR3 spells CASSQGFGRSYEQYF. CDR3 coding DNA: TGCGCCAGCAGCCAAGGATTTGGGCGGTCCTACGAGCAGTACTTC.

The chain joins TRBV25-1 to TRBJ1-4, with D perhaps TRBD1 (5 bases). Germline values: CDR1 MGHDK, CDR2 SYGVNS. Trimming removed 3 bases from V and 8 bases from J, with 16 bases in between. The CDR3 runs 15 residues. This CDR3 is CASSDLMGEREKLFF. The DNA for the CDR3 is TGTGCCAGCAGTGATTTGATGGGGGAAAGGGAAAAACTGTTTTTT.

This clonotype was recorded a few times. The CDR3 DNA sequence: TGTGCCAGCAGCTTAAGGCTCCGCGGGTCCAGGGAGTCATTGCGAGAGACCCAGTACTTC. This gives the protein CASSLRLRGSRESLRETQYF. The V call is TRBV7-6, the J call TRBJ2-5; D might be TRBD1 or TRBD2, each matching 5 bases. CDR1 and CDR2 (germline): SGHVS, FNYEAQ. With 2 bases removed from V and 4 bases from J, the gap between germline ends came to 29 bases. The CDR3 is 20 amino acids. Complete variable domain (other parts from reference TRBV7-6 and TRBJ2-5): GAGVSQSPRYKVTKRGQDVALRCDPISGHVSLYWYRQALGQGPEFLTYFNYEAQQDKSGLPNDRFSAERPEGSISTLTIQRTEQRDSAMYRCASSLRLRGSRESLRETQYFGPGTRLLVL.

This chain links TRBV30 with TRBJ1-1, with D possibly TRBD1 on 6 matching bases. V was shortened by 6 bases and J by 10 bases, with 9 bases between the two germline ends. Per the germline V gene, CDR1 is GTSNPN and CDR2 is SVGIG (reference sequence). CDR3 length equals 9 residues. Here the CDR3 reads CACGTIAFF. The CDR3 nucleotides read TGTGCCTGCGGGACAATAGCTTTCTTT.

This sequence joins TRBV6-5 and TRBJ1-5; D is unclear. The length of the CDR3 is 14 residues. Germline V gene sequence: CDR1 MNHEY, CDR2 SVGAGI. Trimming took off 7 bases at V and 7 bases at J, with 17 bases between the two ends. The CDR3 DNA reads TGTGCCAGCAAGTTCTCGGGGATGGGGCAGCCCCAGCATTTT. Its protein is CASKFSGMGQPQHF.

This rearrangement joins TRBV15 to TRBJ1-2; D unresolved. Per germline, CDR1 LNHNV and CDR2 YYDKDF (reference sequence). Trimming left V 0 bases short and J 5 bases short, with 13 bases between. This CDR3 contains 15 residues. The CDR3 DNA sequence: TGTGCCACCAGCAGAGACCCCAGATCGATTTATGGCTACACCTTC. This encodes CATSRDPRSIYGYTF. The variable domain in full, with the rest retrieved from reference TRBV15 and TRBJ1-2, is DAMVIQNPRYQVTQFGKPVTLSCSQTLNHNVMYWYQQKSSQAPKLLFHYYDKDFNNEADTPDNFQSRRPNTSFCFLDIRSPGLGDTAMYLCATSRDPRSIYGYTFGSGTRLTVV.

The rearrangement links TRBV15 to TRBJ2-7, with D tentatively TRBD1 or TRBD2 (5 bases each). Germline values: CDR1 LNHNV, CDR2 YYDKDF (reference sequence). Between the trimmed V and J ends, which lost 3 bases and 5 bases, there was a span of 11 bases. CDR3 length: 13 residues. For the CDR3, the DNA is TGTGCCACCAGCAGGGATAGGGGAGACGAGCAGTACGTC. The encoded protein is CATSRDRGDEQYV.

This clonotype was detected only a few times. The CDR3 loop reads CASSFRQPSIYEQYF. CDR3 bases: TGTGCCAGCAGCTTTCGGCAACCCTCGATTTACGAGCAGTACTTC. The chain combines TRBV5-6 with TRBJ2-7; D unclear. The V end lost 2 bases, the J end lost 4 bases, and 16 bases lay between the germline ends. The CDR3 is made up of 15 amino acids. From germline, CDR1 is SGHDT and CDR2 YYEEEE.

This clonotype has a handful of counts. V gene TRBV19 combines with J gene TRBJ1-1; D gene ambiguous. Deletions cut 3 bases from V and 4 bases from J, with 12 bases between. This CDR3 contains 14 residues. From germline, CDR1 is LNHDA and CDR2 SQIVND (reference sequence). As DNA, the CDR3 is TGTGCCAGTAGTATCGGTATCCCGAGCACTGAAGCTTTCTTT. Protein sequence: CASSIGIPSTEAFF.

This rearrangement joins TRBV29-1 to TRBJ1-5; the D gene is possibly TRBD1 (5 bases). The CDR3 is made up of 14 amino acids. Germline CDR1 is SQVTM and CDR2 is ANQGSEA. Trimming shortened V by 0 bases and J by 2 bases, and 8 bases separated the two germline ends. The CDR3 sequence is CSVEEGGGNQPQHF. As DNA, the CDR3 is TGCAGCGTTGAAGAAGGAGGGGGCAATCAGCCCCAGCATTTT.

This clonotype was seen ten or more times. The chain links TRBV7-3 to TRBJ2-1; 8 nucleotides align to TRBD2. Germline values: CDR1 SGHTA, CDR2 FQGTGA. This CDR3 is built from 15 residues. Unmatched junction bases numbered 9, after V lost 4 bases and J lost 7 bases. Here the CDR3 reads CASSSPTSAVNEQFF. The DNA for the CDR3 is TGTGCCAGCAGCTCACCGACTAGCGCGGTAAATGAGCAGTTCTTC.

This clonotype was seen more than once but under ten times. The chain combines TRBV5-4 with TRBJ2-7; a possible D gene is TRBD2 (6 bases). The CDR3 spans 15 residues. Trimming stripped 1 base from V and 2 bases from J, with 13 bases between. Per the germline V gene, CDR1 is SGHNT and CDR2 is YYREEE (reference sequence). CDR3 sequence (DNA): TGTGCCAGCAGCTTGTTAGGAGGGAGACCCTACGAGCAGTACGTC. Translation: CASSLLGGRPYEQYV.

This clonotype was observed at least ten times. V usage is TRBV6-1 and J usage is TRBJ1-2, with 7 bases that match TRBD1. V dropped 8 bases and J dropped 3; count of bases not matched to a gene: 3. The CDR3 contains 12 residues. Germline values: CDR1 MNHNS, CDR2 SASEGT. Here the CDR3 DNA reads TGTGCCAGCGTTCAGGGGGACTATGGCTACACCTTC. It translates to CASVQGDYGYTF.

The gene calls are TRBV6-6 and TRBJ2-7, with D maybe TRBD1 (5 bases). The CDR3 extends over 13 amino acids. Germline V gene sequence: CDR1 MNHNY, CDR2 SVGAGI (reference sequence). The V gene lost 2 bases and the J gene lost 4 bases, with 9 bases spanning the gap. This CDR3 is CASSYQGHYEQYV. For the CDR3, the DNA is TGTGCCAGCAGTTACCAGGGTCATTACGAGCAGTACGTC.

This clonotype was seen a handful of times. Here the CDR3 DNA reads TGCAGCGTTGATCGGCAGGAAGAGACCCAGTACTTC. Its protein is CSVDRQEETQYF. V and J are TRBV29-1 and TRBJ2-5, with unresolved D. Germline V gives CDR1 SQVTM, CDR2 ANQGSEA. CDR3 length equals 12 residues. Trimming took off 3 bases at V and 3 bases at J, with 8 bases between the two ends.